This T cell receptor (beta chain) came from a study of T cell responses to AZD1222 COVID-19 vaccine. The assay was immunoSEQ multiplex PCR, and TCRdb's table has in-frame clones only and misses some. The sample holds roughly 120,000 clones, less than 95% seen once. V was clipped by 5 bases and J by 5 bases; unmatched bases: 8. The germline V gene encodes CDR1 WSHSY and CDR2 SAAADI. This CDR3 contains 15 residues. The clonotype originates from an adult in good health. This chain links TRBV10-2 with TRBJ2-5; TRBD1 agrees at 10 bases. This sample comprised peripheral blood, obtained on day 0 of AZD1222 vaccination. DNA of the CDR3: TGCGCCAGCAGTTCGGGGACAGGGGCGTTCGAGACCCAGTACTTC. It yields the protein CASSSGTGAFETQYF.